These T cell receptor beta chains were read from a single sample in a study of PD-1 blockade in classical Hodgkin lymphoma. The repertoire was sequenced with immunoSEQ multiplex PCR; TCRdb's copy has only in-frame clones and lacks some. The repertoire holds some 15,000 clones, with over 65% as singletons. The sample here was peripheral blood mononuclear cells (PBMCs), taken at baseline. The receptors were sampled from a human donor with classical Hodgkin lymphoma. CDR3s include the opening cysteine and the closing phenylalanine or tryptophan. D genes are given only for firm matches. Clone size appears in some rows only: once, few, many, or a class for an expanded clone.

clone_size: NA; d_call: NA; v_call: TRBV6-6; j_call: TRBJ1-2; cdr3_aa: CASTGGAEANYGYTF; cdr3_nt: TGTGCCAGCACGGGAGGGGCGGAAGCTAACTATGGCTACACCTTC
clone_size: NA; d_call: NA; v_call: TRBV28; j_call: TRBJ1-1; cdr3_aa: CASSSAIEIEAFF; cdr3_nt: TGTGCCAGCAGCTCTGCGATTGAAATTGAAGCTTTCTTT
clone_size: few; d_call: TRBD2; v_call: TRBV7-9; j_call: TRBJ2-1; cdr3_aa: CASSFAGGLPPYNEQFF; cdr3_nt: TGTGCCAGCAGCTTCGCGGGGGGGCTCCCCCCTTACAATGAGCAGTTCTTC
clone_size: NA; d_call: NA; v_call: TRBV9; j_call: TRBJ1-1; cdr3_aa: CASSVTPTENTEAFF; cdr3_nt: TGTGCCAGCAGCGTAACTCCAACTGAGAACACTGAAGCTTTCTTT
clone_size: NA; d_call: TRBD2; v_call: TRBV2; j_call: TRBJ2-1; cdr3_aa: CASSGSGNSYNEQFF; cdr3_nt: TGTGCCAGCAGCGGTAGCGGGAACTCCTACAATGAGCAGTTCTTC
clone_size: NA; d_call: NA; v_call: TRBV7-6; j_call: TRBJ2-1; cdr3_aa: CASSLGTRGPGAGGEQFF; cdr3_nt: TGTGCCAGCAGCTTAGGTACGAGGGGGCCGGGGGCCGGGGGTGAGCAGTTCTTC
clone_size: few; d_call: NA; v_call: TRBV9; j_call: TRBJ1-2; cdr3_aa: CASSVEAATNYGYTF; cdr3_nt: TGTGCCAGCAGCGTAGAGGCAGCAACTAACTATGGCTACACCTTC
clone_size: NA; d_call: NA; v_call: TRBV29-1; j_call: TRBJ1-2; cdr3_aa: CSVDGSEANYGYTF; cdr3_nt: TGCAGCGTTGACGGGAGCGAAGCTAACTATGGCTACACCTTC
clone_size: once; d_call: TRBD1; v_call: TRBV7-2; j_call: TRBJ2-7; cdr3_aa: CASSPRDRGMYEQYF; cdr3_nt: TGTGCCAGCAGCCCCCGGGACAGGGGGATGTACGAGCAGTACTTC
clone_size: NA; d_call: NA; v_call: TRBV7-2; j_call: TRBJ2-5; cdr3_aa: CASSFSQAETQYF; cdr3_nt: TGTGCCAGCAGCTTCTCCCAGGCAGAGACCCAGTACTTC
clone_size: NA; d_call: NA; v_call: TRBV27; j_call: TRBJ1-5; cdr3_aa: CASRTGYSNQPQHF; cdr3_nt: TGTGCCAGCAGGACAGGATATAGCAATCAGCCCCAGCATTTT
clone_size: NA; d_call: NA; v_call: TRBV23-1; j_call: TRBJ1-2; cdr3_aa: CASSQVGHIPYGYTF; cdr3_nt: TGCGCCAGCAGTCAAGTGGGACACATTCCCTATGGCTACACCTTC
clone_size: NA; d_call: TRBD1; v_call: TRBV4-3; j_call: TRBJ2-2; cdr3_aa: CASSQNPHSRGRDGELFF; cdr3_nt: TGCGCCAGCAGCCAAAATCCCCACAGCAGGGGGCGAGACGGGGAGCTGTTTTTT
clone_size: NA; d_call: TRBD1; v_call: TRBV19; j_call: TRBJ1-2; cdr3_aa: CASSPNDRVDGYTF; cdr3_nt: TGTGCCAGTAGTCCAAACGACAGGGTGGATGGCTACACCTTC
clone_size: NA; d_call: TRBD1; v_call: TRBV15; j_call: TRBJ1-2; cdr3_aa: CATSRDTGAVSGYTF; cdr3_nt: TGTGCCACCAGCAGAGATACAGGGGCGGTCTCTGGCTACACCTTC
clone_size: once; d_call: NA; v_call: TRBV5-6; j_call: TRBJ2-2; cdr3_aa: CASSLARGTGELFF; cdr3_nt: TGTGCCAGCAGCTTGGCCCGGGGAACCGGGGAGCTGTTTTTT
clone_size: few; d_call: NA; v_call: TRBV11-2; j_call: TRBJ2-2; cdr3_aa: CASSPGVNTGELFF; cdr3_nt: TGTGCCAGCAGCCCCGGGGTAAACACCGGGGAGCTGTTTTTT
clone_size: NA; d_call: NA; v_call: TRBV7-7; j_call: TRBJ2-5; cdr3_aa: CASSFGQQETQYF; cdr3_nt: TGTGCCAGCAGCTTCGGACAGCAAGAGACCCAGTACTTC
clone_size: NA; d_call: NA; v_call: TRBV27; j_call: TRBJ2-2; cdr3_aa: CASSLSWGHTGELFF; cdr3_nt: TGTGCCAGCAGTTTATCTTGGGGGCACACCGGGGAGCTGTTTTTT
clone_size: NA; d_call: TRBD2; v_call: TRBV7-9; j_call: TRBJ2-5; cdr3_aa: CASSGPERGLQETQYF; cdr3_nt: TGTGCCAGCAGCGGACCGGAGCGGGGGTTACAAGAGACCCAGTACTTC
clone_size: NA; d_call: TRBD2; v_call: TRBV4-2; j_call: TRBJ2-1; cdr3_aa: CASSQVSGGGAGEQFF; cdr3_nt: TGTGCCAGCAGCCAAGTATCTGGCGGGGGGGCAGGTGAGCAGTTCTTC
clone_size: NA; d_call: TRBD2; v_call: TRBV5-4; j_call: TRBJ2-1; cdr3_aa: CASSLPPTAGGFTEQFF; cdr3_nt: TGTGCCAGCAGCTTACCCCCGACAGCGGGGGGTTTCACTGAGCAGTTCTTC
clone_size: NA; d_call: TRBD2; v_call: TRBV7-8; j_call: TRBJ2-7; cdr3_aa: CASSKTSGAGYEQYF; cdr3_nt: TGTGCCAGCAGCAAGACTAGCGGGGCGGGGTACGAACAGTACTTC
clone_size: NA; d_call: NA; v_call: TRBV9; j_call: TRBJ2-7; cdr3_aa: CASSVGTETYEQYF; cdr3_nt: TGTGCCAGCAGCGTAGGTACAGAAACCTACGAGCAGTACTTC
clone_size: NA; d_call: TRBD2; v_call: TRBV4-1; j_call: TRBJ2-2; cdr3_aa: CASSLAPSGGPSGAGELFF; cdr3_nt: TGCGCCAGCAGCCTCGCTCCCAGCGGGGGCCCCTCAGGGGCCGGGGAGCTGTTTTTT
clone_size: NA; d_call: NA; v_call: TRBV19; j_call: TRBJ1-6; cdr3_aa: CASSTTNSPLHF; cdr3_nt: TGTGCCAGTAGTACCACGAATTCACCCCTCCACTTT
clone_size: NA; d_call: TRBD1; v_call: TRBV19; j_call: TRBJ2-1; cdr3_aa: CASLSRDSLYNEQFF; cdr3_nt: TGTGCCAGTTTATCCCGGGACAGCTTATACAATGAGCAGTTCTTC